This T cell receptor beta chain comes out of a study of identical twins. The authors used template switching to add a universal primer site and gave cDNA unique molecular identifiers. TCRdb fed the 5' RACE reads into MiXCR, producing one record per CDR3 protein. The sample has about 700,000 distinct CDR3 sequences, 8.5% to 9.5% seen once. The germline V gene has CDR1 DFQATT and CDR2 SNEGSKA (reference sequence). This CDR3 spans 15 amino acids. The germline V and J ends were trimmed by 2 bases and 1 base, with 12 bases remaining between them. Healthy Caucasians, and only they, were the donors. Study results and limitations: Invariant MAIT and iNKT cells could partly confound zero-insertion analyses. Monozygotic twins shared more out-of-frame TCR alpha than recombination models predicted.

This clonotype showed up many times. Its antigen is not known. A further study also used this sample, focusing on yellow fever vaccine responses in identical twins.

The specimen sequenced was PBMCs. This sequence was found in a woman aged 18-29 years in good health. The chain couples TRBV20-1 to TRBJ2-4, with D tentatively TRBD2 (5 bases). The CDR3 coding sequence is TGCAGTGCTAGACCCCCATCGGGGGCCAAAAACATTCAGTACTTC. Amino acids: CSARPPSGAKNIQYF.